Listed below are T cell receptor beta chains from one sample, sequenced in a study of control samples from healthy donors and cancer patients. Profiling relied on immunoSEQ multiplex PCR, and the TCRdb table lists in-frame clones only, not all of them. The sample includes about 100,000 clones, around 90% of them seen just once. The source material was blood. These receptor sequences come from a human donor in good health. The donor label of this sample is uncertain. Each CDR3 is given with its conserved first and last residue. A D gene is named only where the DNA matches it firmly. Clone size, where shown, is once, few, many, or a class for clones that have expanded.

v_call	clone_size	j_call	d_call	cdr3_aa	cdr3_nt
TRBV4-2	-	TRBJ1-2	-	CASSQRVQGGEHGYTF	TGTGCCAGCAGCCAAAGGGTTCAGGGAGGCGAGCATGGCTACACCTTC
TRBV11-3	-	TRBJ2-3	TRBD2	CASSLERGDTDTQYF	TGTGCCAGCAGCTTAGAGCGGGGGGACACAGATACGCAGTATTTT
TRBV12-3/TRBV12-4	-	TRBJ1-6	-	CASRIANLPLHF	TGTGCCAGCAGGATCGCCAATTTACCCCTCCACTTT
TRBV19	-	TRBJ1-1	-	CASSINDKAFF	TGTGCCAGTAGTATTAACGATAAAGCTTTCTTT
TRBV2	-	TRBJ1-6	-	CASSARDRLNSPLHF	TGTGCCAGCAGTGCCCGGGACCGCCTAAATTCACCCCTCCACTTT
TRBV9	-	TRBJ2-7	-	CASSPGLAPLEQYF	TGTGCCAGCAGCCCGGGGCTAGCCCCCCTCGAGCAGTACTTC
TRBV11-2	-	TRBJ2-5	TRBD2	CASSLERGYQETQYF	TGTGCCAGCAGCTTGGAGCGGGGGTACCAAGAGACCCAGTACTTC
TRBV6-6	once	TRBJ1-2	-	CASSQDRNYGYTF	TGTGCCAGCAGTCAGGACAGAAACTATGGCTACACCTTC
TRBV18	-	TRBJ1-1	-	CASSPPQGRNTEAFF	TGTGCCAGCTCACCCCCCCAGGGGCGGAACACTGAAGCTTTCTTT
TRBV5-1	-	TRBJ2-3	-	CASGGARTDTQYF	TGCGCCAGCGGGGGGGCCCGCACAGATACGCAGTATTTT
TRBV5-1	-	TRBJ1-1	-	CASSFGQNTEAFF	TGCGCCAGCAGCTTTGGACAGAACACTGAAGCTTTCTTT
TRBV7-2	-	TRBJ2-5	-	CASSLASETQYF	TGTGCCAGCAGCTTAGCCTCGGAGACCCAGTACTTC
TRBV2	-	TRBJ1-1	TRBD1	CASRDMTGEGMNTEAFF	TGTGCCAGCAGGGACATGACAGGGGAAGGGATGAACACTGAAGCTTTCTTT